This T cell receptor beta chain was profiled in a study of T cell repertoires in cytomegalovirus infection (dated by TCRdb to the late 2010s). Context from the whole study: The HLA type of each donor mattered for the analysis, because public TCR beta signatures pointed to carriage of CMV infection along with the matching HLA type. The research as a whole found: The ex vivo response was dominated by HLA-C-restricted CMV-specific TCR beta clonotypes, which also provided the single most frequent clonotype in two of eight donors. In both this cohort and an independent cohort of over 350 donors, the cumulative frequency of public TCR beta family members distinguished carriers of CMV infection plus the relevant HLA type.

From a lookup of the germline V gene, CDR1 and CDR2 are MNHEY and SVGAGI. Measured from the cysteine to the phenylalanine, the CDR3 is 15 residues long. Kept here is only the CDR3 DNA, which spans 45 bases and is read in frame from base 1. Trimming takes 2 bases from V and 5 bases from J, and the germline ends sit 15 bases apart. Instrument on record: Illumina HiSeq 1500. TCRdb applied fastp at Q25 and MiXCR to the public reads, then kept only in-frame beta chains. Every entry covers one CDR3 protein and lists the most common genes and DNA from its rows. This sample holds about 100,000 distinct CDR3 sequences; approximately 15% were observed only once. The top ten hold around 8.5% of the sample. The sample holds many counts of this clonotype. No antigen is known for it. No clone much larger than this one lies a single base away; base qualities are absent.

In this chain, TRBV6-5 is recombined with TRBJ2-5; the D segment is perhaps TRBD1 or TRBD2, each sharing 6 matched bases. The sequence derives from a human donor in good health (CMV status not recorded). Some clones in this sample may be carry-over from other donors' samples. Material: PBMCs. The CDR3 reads CASSYTQGRFETQYF. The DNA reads TGTGCCAGCAGTTACACGCAGGGGAGGTTTGAGACCCAGTACTTC.